This entry concerns a single TCR beta chain. The antigen is undetermined. The CDR3 extends over 15 amino acids. The germline V gene encodes CDR1 MNHEY and CDR2 SVGAGI. Trimming cost V 11 bases and J 7 bases; bases outside gene matches: 18. In the PCR, 60 Vbeta and 13 Jbeta primers were used. Clones were read by immunoSEQ multiplex PCR, and TCRdb kept only the in-frame ones, dropping some. The data show about 200,000 clones, around 86% seen once. The entry originates in a study of cytomegalovirus exposure and HLA in healthy donors. About the research overall: Findings of an earlier analysis included over 95 million unique TCR beta sequences from roughly 180 million T cells. Findings and caveats of the study: On later analysis, the bulk of CMV-associated TCR beta chains appeared to be HLA-restricted. Because they were indistinguishable, some V segments, including TRBV6-2 and TRBV6-3, were excluded.

Those who donated were healthy bone marrow donors. This TCR was recovered from a woman aged 45-60 years in good health and CMV-seropositive. The rearrangement uses TRBV6-5 and TRBJ1-2, with 8 bases that match TRBD1. Sequenced input: PBMCs. The CDR3 sequence is CAAAGPPTGGGGYTF. CDR3 nucleotide sequence: TGTGCCGCCGCCGGCCCGCCTACAGGGGGAGGTGGCTACACCTTC.